What follows are 21 T cell receptor beta chains derived from one specimen sequenced in a study of vaccination and CD4 T cells after COVID-19. Their cognate antigens are unknown. Researchers used the Oncomine TCR Beta short-read assay to sequence DNA from cultured CD4+ T cells. TCRdb re-called the PCR reads through MiXCR, storing one row per CDR3 protein. The sample shows thousands of distinct CDR3 sequences, around 80% of them seen only once. Treatment of the sample: roughly 11-day PBMC culture with coronavirus spike peptide pools or control peptides (ViraFEST assay). What was sequenced was CD4+ T cells from blood, cultured in vitro. The receptors here all came from a human donor who had recovered from COVID-19.

The chain carries TRBV6-2 or TRBV6-3 and TRBJ2-2, with D possibly matching TRBD1 (6 bases). Germline V gives CDR1 MNHEY, CDR2 SVGEGT. The CDR3 has 14 amino acids. V lost 10 bases and J 3 bases, leaving 15 bases between the germline ends. CDR3 amino acids: CAIKGGIDTGELFF. CDR3 bases: TGTGCCATTAAAGGGGGTATCGACACCGGGGAGCTGTTTTTT.

The chain joins TRBV11-2 to TRBJ1-5, with D unclear. CDR1 is SGHAT and CDR2 is FQNNGV in the germline V gene. The CDR3 runs to 14 residues. The germline V and J ends were trimmed by 6 bases and 6 bases, with 15 bases remaining between them. Here the CDR3 reads CASRPGRIGQPQHF. CDR3 DNA sequence: TGTGCCAGCAGACCTGGACGGATAGGTCAGCCCCAGCATTTT. The variable domain in full, with the rest retrieved from reference TRBV11-2 and TRBJ1-5, is EAGVAQSPRYKIIEKRQSVAFWCNPISGHATLYWYQQILGQGPKLLIQFQNNGVVDDSQLPKDRFSAERLKGVDSTLKIQPAKLEDSAVYLCASRPGRIGQPQHFGDGTRLSIL.

The chain carries TRBV29-1 and TRBJ1-2; D possibly corresponds to TRBD1 (5 bases). This CDR3 is built from 15 residues. V lost 3 bases, J lost 0 bases, and 14 bases lay in between. The germline V gene encodes CDR1 SQVTM and CDR2 ANQGSEA. As DNA, the CDR3 is TGCAGCGTTGAGGGGCTGGGCAGAACTAACTATGGCTACACCTTC. Its translation: CSVEGLGRTNYGYTF.

The rearrangement uses TRBV7-9 and TRBJ1-1; perhaps TRBD1 as D (5 bases). The CDR3 is made up of 12 amino acids. Germline CDR1 is SEHNR and CDR2 is FQNEAQ (reference sequence). The V gene lost 5 bases and the J gene lost 3 bases, with 7 bases spanning the gap. The CDR3 spells CASSRQYTEAFF. For the CDR3, the DNA is TGTGCCAGCAGCCGACAGTACACTGAAGCTTTCTTT.

CDR3 DNA: TGTGCCAGCAGGGGGGACAGGGCGAGTATGAACACTGAAGCTTTCTTT. It translates to CASRGDRASMNTEAFF. The rearrangement joins TRBV6-1 to TRBJ1-1, with 9 bases lining up with TRBD1. Trimming cost V 6 bases and J 0 bases; bases outside gene matches: 8. This CDR3 has 16 residues. The germline gives CDR1 MNHNS, CDR2 SASEGT.

This clonotype showed up just once. In nucleotides, the CDR3 is TGTGCCAGCACTTCCGGGGTCACGCAGTATTTT. Translating it yields CASTSGVTQYF. The genes are TRBV11-2 and TRBJ2-3, with D perhaps matching TRBD2 (5 bases). Per germline, CDR1 SGHAT and CDR2 FQNNGV. The CDR3 runs 11 residues. The V end lost 7 bases, the J end lost 9 bases, and 11 bases lay between the germline ends.

The V gene is TRBV20-1, the J gene TRBJ1-5; D may be TRBD1 (6 bases). CDR1 is DFQATT, CDR2 SNEGSKA, per germline (reference sequence). The CDR3 has 13 amino acids. Between the trimmed V and J ends, which lost 5 bases and 11 bases, there was a span of 19 bases. The CDR3 nucleotides are TGCAGTGCTCGGGGGGCAGGGCTGTTGGCCCAGCATTTT. Its translation is CSARGAGLLAQHF.

A single count supports this clonotype. The chain uses TRBV7-2 and TRBJ1-2, with D possibly TRBD1 on 5 matching bases. The CDR3 contains 14 residues. Trimming cost V 5 bases and J 2 bases, with 12 bases left between them. The germline V gene has CDR1 SGHTA and CDR2 FQGNSA. CDR3 residues: CASSPTGGNYGYTF. Written as DNA, the CDR3 is TGTGCCAGCAGCCCAACGGGGGGAAACTATGGCTACACCTTC.

The rearrangement links TRBV7-2 to TRBJ2-1; tentative D call: TRBD2 (6 bases). This CDR3 is built from 15 residues. CDR1 SGHTA and CDR2 FQGNSA come from the germline V gene. Trimming cost V 4 bases and J 3 bases, with 13 bases left between them. The CDR3 spells CASSSTPGLYNEQFF. The CDR3 region has the DNA TGTGCCAGCAGCTCGACACCGGGACTCTACAATGAGCAGTTCTTC.

The chain has TRBV28 and TRBJ1-2; perhaps TRBD1 as D (5 bases). This CDR3 has 12 residues. V lost 7 bases and J 8 bases, leaving 14 bases between the germline ends. Germline V gene sequence: CDR1 MDHEN, CDR2 SYDVKM. The CDR3 protein is CASKFRGRGYTF. The CDR3 DNA is TGTGCCAGCAAGTTTAGGGGAAGAGGCTACACCTTC.

The gene calls are TRBV7-3 and TRBJ2-2; TRBD1 matches at 8 bases. The CDR3 sequence is 16 residues long. Unmatched junction bases numbered 5, after V lost 3 bases and J lost 2 bases. Germline CDR1 reads SGHTA; CDR2 reads FQGTGA. This chain's CDR3 is CASSFGQGRNTGELFF. In DNA, the CDR3 is TGTGCCAGCAGCTTCGGACAGGGACGAAACACCGGGGAGCTGTTTTTT.

The genes are TRBV2 and TRBJ2-3; TRBD1 is a possible D gene (6 bases). V was pared by 4 bases and J by 3 bases, with 17 bases between. The CDR3 is made up of 16 amino acids. From germline, CDR1 is SNHLY and CDR2 FYNNEI. CDR3 sequence: CASSGTQNRVTDTQYF. DNA of the CDR3: TGTGCCAGCAGTGGAACTCAAAACAGGGTAACAGATACGCAGTATTTT.

Worth noting for this clonotype: Since a far larger clone is one base different, this is likely a read error. Because it lacks the conserved phenylalanine or tryptophan at the end, this CDR3 is likely a read error. V gene TRBV7-8 combines with J gene TRBJ1-2; TRBD1 is a possible D gene (6 bases). The CDR3 runs to 15 residues. Trimming took 5 bases from V and 0 from J, leaving 13 bases between them. Germline lookup yields CDR1 SGHVS and CDR2 FQNEAQ. The CDR3 reads CASSQGQLPNYGYTL. In DNA, the CDR3 is TGTGCCAGCAGCCAAGGACAGCTACCTAACTATGGCTACACCCTC.

CDR3 in DNA: TGTGCCAGCAGTTTAGGCGGGACCCAGTACTTC. It yields the protein CASSLGGTQYF. This chain connects TRBV27 to TRBJ2-5; no reliable D call. The CDR3 length is 11 residues. Germline values: CDR1 MNHEY, CDR2 SMNVEV (reference sequence). V dropped 2 bases and J dropped 7 bases, with 5 bases sitting between them.

V and J are TRBV5-6 and TRBJ2-3, with D maybe TRBD2 (6 bases). CDR1 is SGHDT and CDR2 is YYEEEE in the germline V gene. The length of the CDR3 is 17 residues. V lost 6 bases and J lost 6, with 26 bases in between. CDR3 loop: CASIPLGVSRGSDTQYF. In nucleotides, the CDR3 is TGTGCCAGCATTCCCCTAGGGGTCTCGCGGGGATCGGATACGCAGTATTTT.

The genes are TRBV15 and TRBJ1-2; tentatively, D is TRBD1 (5 bases). This CDR3 is 13 amino acids long. V gave up 4 bases and J gave up 4 bases, with 10 bases separating them. The germline CDR1 and CDR2 sequences are LNHNV and YYDKDF (reference sequence). CDR3 in amino acids: CATSNGGAYGYTF. CDR3 coding DNA: TGTGCCACCAGCAATGGGGGAGCCTATGGCTACACCTTC. Based on the CDR3 plus reference TRBV15 and TRBJ1-2, the full variable domain is DAMVIQNPRYQVTQFGKPVTLSCSQTLNHNVMYWYQQKSSQAPKLLFHYYDKDFNNEADTPDNFQSRRPNTSFCFLDIRSPGLGDTAMYLCATSNGGAYGYTFGSGTRLTVV.

This clonotype was detected a few times. This chain joins TRBV19 and TRBJ1-5; D may be TRBD1 (5 bases). Trimming removed 6 bases at V and 5 bases at J, with 17 bases between. The CDR3 loop spans 15 amino acids. Germline CDR1 LNHDA, CDR2 SQIVND (reference sequence). The CDR3 sequence: CASSRDYGLHQPQHF. In nucleotides, the CDR3 is TGTGCCAGTAGCCGGGACTACGGGTTGCATCAGCCCCAGCATTTT. The entire variable domain, with the rest obtained from reference TRBV19 and TRBJ1-5, is as follows: DGGITQSPKYLFRKEGQNVTLSCEQNLNHDAMYWYRQDPGQGLRLIYYSQIVNDFQKGDIAEGYSVSREKKESFPLTVTSAQKNPTAFYLCASSRDYGLHQPQHFGDGTRLSIL.

V gene TRBV6-2 or TRBV6-3 combines with J gene TRBJ1-1, with D possibly being TRBD1 (5 bases). The CDR3 totals 19 residues. The germline CDR1 and CDR2 sequences are MNHEY and SVGEGT. V was pared by 4 bases and J by 0 bases, with 24 bases between. CDR3 coding DNA: TGTGCCAGCAGTTGGGCTCGGGGACGGAGTTCAGACATGAACACTGAAGCTTTCTTT. Amino acid sequence: CASSWARGRSSDMNTEAFF.

This clonotype is medium-sized. This chain links TRBV27 with TRBJ1-2, with TRBD1 matching over 11 bases. The V gene end was trimmed by 3 bases and the J gene end by 2 bases; junction bases not matched to a gene: 2. CDR1 is MNHEY and CDR2 is SMNVEV in the germline V gene (reference sequence). The CDR3 has 15 residues. As DNA, the CDR3 is TGTGCCAGCAGTTTTGGGACAGGGGGAAACTATGGCTACACCTTC. This translates into CASSFGTGGNYGYTF.

This clonotype was seen just once. The J gene is TRBJ1-5, the V gene TRBV30; 8 positions agree with TRBD1. Unmatched junction bases numbered 5, after V lost 2 bases and J lost 2 bases. The CDR3 length is 15 residues. Germline V gene data show CDR1 as GTSNPN and CDR2 as SVGIG (reference sequence). This CDR3 is CAWSTGGAGNQPQHF. CDR3 DNA sequence: TGTGCCTGGAGTACAGGGGGAGCGGGCAATCAGCCCCAGCATTTT.

J is TRBJ1-6 and V is TRBV11-2; D is uncertain. There are 17 residues in the CDR3. CDR1 and CDR2 (germline): SGHAT, FQNNGV. V lost 5 bases to trimming and J lost 0 bases, with 14 bases between them. In DNA form, the CDR3 reads TGTGCCAGCAGCCACTTAAGACCCAGCTCCTATAATTCACCCCTCCACTTT. This sequence encodes CASSHLRPSSYNSPLHF.